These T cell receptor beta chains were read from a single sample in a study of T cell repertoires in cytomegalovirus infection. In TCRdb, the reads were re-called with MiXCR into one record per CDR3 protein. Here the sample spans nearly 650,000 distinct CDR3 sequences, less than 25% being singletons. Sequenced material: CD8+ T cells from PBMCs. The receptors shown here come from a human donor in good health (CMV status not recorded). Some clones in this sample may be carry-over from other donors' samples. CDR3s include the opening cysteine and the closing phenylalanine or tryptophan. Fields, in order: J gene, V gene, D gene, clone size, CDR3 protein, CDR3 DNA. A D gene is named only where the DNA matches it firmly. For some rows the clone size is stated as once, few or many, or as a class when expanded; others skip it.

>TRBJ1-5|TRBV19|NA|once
CTSTAIGSQPQHF
TGTACCAGTACCGCCATCGGGAGTCAGCCCCAGCATTTT
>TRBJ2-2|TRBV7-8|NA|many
CASSTGPDTGELFF
TGTGCCAGCAGCACGGGCCCGGACACCGGGGAGCTGTTTTTT
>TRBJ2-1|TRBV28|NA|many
CASSGGLSYNEQFF
TGTGCCAGCAGTGGGGGCCTCTCCTACAATGAGCAGTTCTTC
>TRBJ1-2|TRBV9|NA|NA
CASSVSGDDGYTF
TGTGCCAGCAGCGTATCAGGGGATGATGGCTACACCTTC
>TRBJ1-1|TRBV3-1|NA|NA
CASSHVGSNTEAFF
TGTGCCAGCAGCCATGTTGGGTCAAACACTGAAGCTTTCTTT
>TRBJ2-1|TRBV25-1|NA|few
CASSEYFLRGAYNEQFF
TGTGCCAGCAGTGAATACTTTTTGAGGGGGGCCTACAATGAGCAGTTCTTC
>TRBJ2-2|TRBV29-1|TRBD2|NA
CSVGTSGGANTGELFF
TGCAGCGTTGGGACTAGCGGGGGAGCGAACACCGGGGAGCTGTTTTTT
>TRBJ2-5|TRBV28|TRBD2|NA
CASSRTSGGLRQETQYF
TGTGCCAGCAGCCGGACTAGCGGGGGCCTCAGACAAGAGACCCAGTACTTC
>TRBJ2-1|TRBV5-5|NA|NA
CASSLFLRNYNEQFF
TGTGCCAGCAGCTTGTTCCTAAGGAACTACAATGAGCAGTTCTTC
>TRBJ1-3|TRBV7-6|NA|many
CASSRQLQGGGNTIYF
TGTGCCAGCAGCCGGCAATTACAGGGCGGAGGAAACACCATATATTTT